This record concerns one T cell receptor (beta chain) sequence. Its antigen is unknown. This sample was taken from a study of T cell responses to AZD1222 COVID-19 vaccine. Overall study results and limits: Repertoire collection took place solely once the T cell response had peaked.

Sequencing used immunoSEQ multiplex PCR; TCRdb keeps in-frame clones, though not all of them. The table has about 100,000 clones, nearly 95% seen once; the top ten hold more than 4%. This CDR3 has 13 residues. V lost 10 bases and J lost 4, with 16 bases in between. Germline V gene sequence: CDR1 SNHLY, CDR2 FYNNEI. The rearrangement links TRBV2 to TRBJ1-1, with D perhaps matching TRBD1 (6 bases). The sample was peripheral blood, taken on day 0 of AZD1222 vaccination. This sequence was found in an adult in good health. The DNA for the CDR3 is TGTGCCACCCACAGGGTCTGGGGCACTGAAGCTTTCTTT. Residues: CATHRVWGTEAFF.